This T cell receptor (beta chain) was identified in a study of CD8 T cells in ankylosing spondylitis. Trimming shortened V by 8 bases and J by 5 bases, and 13 bases separated the two germline ends. Germline CDR1 reads SEHNR; CDR2 reads FQNEAQ (reference sequence). This CDR3 region has 12 residues. This clonotype was seen only a few times. The antigen is unknown. TCRdb called the 5' RACE reads again in MiXCR, with one record for every CDR3 protein. The sample gives over 150,000 distinct CDR3 sequences, around 13% of which show up once; 16% is in the top ten. Regarding the study as a whole: In ankylosing spondylitis blood, a motif of eight highly homologous TCR beta variants appeared characteristic.

The chain carries TRBV7-9 and TRBJ2-7; D might be TRBD2 (6 bases). The sequence derives from a male donor with ankylosing spondylitis or in good health (not recorded which). The material sequenced was blood, either unsorted or a sorted T cell fraction (not recorded which). The CDR3 loop reads CASDRGGHEQYF. CDR3 DNA: TGTGCCAGCGATCGGGGAGGCCACGAGCAGTACTTC.